Below, 18 T cell receptor beta chains from the same sample are listed, as sequenced in a study of breast tumors, draining lymph nodes, adjacent tissues (dated by TCRdb to the mid-2010s). Libraries were made using multiplex PCR. For sequencing, an Illumina HiSeq 2000 was employed. Clones were called with MiXCR by TCRdb after fastp trimmed the public reads at Q25, and only in-frame beta chains were retained. Under each unique CDR3 protein, matching rows form one entry showing the most common genes and DNA. The sample table records some 120,000 distinct CDR3 sequences; around 21% of these occur just once. 2% to 2.5% of the sample is held by the ten biggest clonotypes. The lymph node samples were taken from the axillary draining lymph nodes of breast cancer patients. Material: axillary lymph node tissue. The receptor set was obtained from a female donor with breast cancer. Some clones in this sample may be carry-over from other donors' samples.

This clonotype occurred many times. The chain uses TRBV24-1 and TRBJ1-2; D uncertain. CDR1 KGHDR and CDR2 SFDVKD come from the germline V gene. There are 11 residues in the CDR3. Trimming stripped 4 bases from V and 7 bases from J, with 6 bases between. CDR3 DNA: TGTGCCACCAGTGAGGGGTCTGGCTACACCTTC. It specifies CATSEGSGYTF.

Worth noting for this clonotype: Likely a read error: the CDR3 ends without its conserved phenylalanine or tryptophan. The rearrangement links TRBV3-1 to TRBJ1-2, with D uncertain. The V gene lost 0 bases and the J gene lost 4 bases, with 12 bases spanning the gap. The V gene's germline CDR1 is LGHDT and CDR2 YNNKEL (reference sequence). The CDR3 has 15 amino acids. The CDR3 is CASSQDLGIAYGYTL. The CDR3 nucleotides read TGTGCCAGCAGCCAAGATTTAGGAATAGCCTATGGCTACACCCTC.

This clonotype was observed many times. The genes are TRBV15 and TRBJ2-1; possibly TRBD2 for D (5 bases). CDR1 and CDR2 from the germline V gene are LNHNV and YYDKDF (reference sequence). The V and J ends lost 3 bases and 8 bases respectively, with 5 bases between them. CDR3 length equals 11 residues. In nucleotides, the CDR3 is TGTGCCACCAGCAGGGAGGATGAGCAGTTCTTC. It specifies CATSREDEQFF. The full variable domain, rest sourced from reference TRBV15 and TRBJ2-1, is DAMVIQNPRYQVTQFGKPVTLSCSQTLNHNVMYWYQQKSSQAPKLLFHYYDKDFNNEADTPDNFQSRRPNTSFCFLDIRSPGLGDTAMYLCATSREDEQFFGPGTRLTVL.

This clonotype has a count of ten or more. The chain recombines TRBV30 with TRBJ1-3; possibly TRBD1 for D (5 bases). V was clipped by 8 bases and J by 0 bases, with 14 bases between them. Germline CDR1 is GTSNPN and CDR2 is SVGIG (reference sequence). CDR3 length equals 14 residues. The CDR3 DNA reads TGTGCCGGAAGCCCCGGGGGCTCTGGAAACACCATATATTTT. Residues: CAGSPGGSGNTIYF.

Only a few counts were recorded for this clonotype. The chain combines TRBV5-1 with TRBJ2-4; no definite D call. Germline-derived CDR1 and CDR2 are SGHRS and YFSETQ. Trimming took off 1 base at V and 8 bases at J, with 10 bases between the two ends. The CDR3 runs to 13 residues. CDR3 sequence (DNA): TGCGCCAGCAGCTTGAAATCCGATTACATTCAGTACTTC. Amino acid sequence: CASSLKSDYIQYF.

This clonotype appeared many times. The V gene is TRBV4-1, the J gene TRBJ2-7; 10 nucleotides line up with TRBD1. Germline trimming cut 7 bases from V and 1 base from J; bases unmatched to any gene: 7. From germline, CDR1 is MGHRA and CDR2 YSYEKL. The CDR3 totals 15 residues. CDR3 nucleotide sequence: TGCGCCAGCACCCCAGGGGGACAGGGGTCCTACGAGCAGTACTTC. Protein: CASTPGGQGSYEQYF.

On this clonotype: Possible read error: a much larger clone is one base away. The CDR3 DNA reads TGTGCCTGGAGTCCCGGGGGCGGCTGCACCTTC. This encodes CAWSPGGGCTF. The chain uses TRBV30 and TRBJ1-2; a weak D match, TRBD1 (6 bases). The CDR3 is 11 amino acids. Germline CDR1 reads GTSNPN; CDR2 reads SVGIG (reference sequence).

The chain carries TRBV3-1 and TRBJ2-4; 11 bases map to TRBD2. This CDR3 is built from 17 residues. V dropped 0 bases and J dropped 7; count of bases not matched to a gene: 8. Germline V gene lookup returns CDR1 LGHDT and CDR2 YNNKEL (reference sequence). The CDR3 DNA reads as TGTGCCAGCAGCCAAGATATCGCTAGCGGGAGGAGTAACATTCAGTACTTC. It specifies CASSQDIASGRSNIQYF.

This clonotype has a count of ten or more. The V gene is TRBV5-6, the J gene TRBJ1-5; TRBD1 is a possible D gene (5 bases). The germline V and J ends were trimmed by 7 bases and 1 base, with 15 bases remaining between them. Germline values: CDR1 SGHDT, CDR2 YYEEEE. The CDR3 extends over 15 amino acids. CDR3 nucleotides: TGTGCCAGCTCCGAGTGGGGCCGGAGCAATCAGCCCCAGCATTTT. This gives the protein CASSEWGRSNQPQHF.

Remarks on this clonotype: This is likely a read error, given that the CDR3 carries no conserved phenylalanine or tryptophan at its end. This chain connects TRBV9 to TRBJ1-3; possibly TRBD1 for D (5 bases). The CDR3 spans 15 residues. Germline CDR1 is SGDLS and CDR2 is YYNGEE. The CDR3 nucleotides read TGTGCCAGCAATCAGGGAGGGTTCTCTGGGAACACCATATATTAT. Translation gives CASNQGGFSGNTIYY.

The count of this clonotype is one. This may be a read error: a much more frequent sequence differs by one nucleotide. V is TRBV6-1 and J is TRBJ1-5, with a tentative D call TRBD1 (5 bases). The CDR3 spans 12 residues. Germline CDR1 and CDR2: MNHNS and SASEGT. CDR3 bases: TGTGCCGGCAGTGAAGCAGGGCAGCCCCAGCATTTT. This gives the protein CAGSEAGQPQHF.

There are many counts of this clonotype. V is TRBV11-3 and J is TRBJ2-3, with D perhaps assigned TRBD1 or TRBD2 (5 bases each). This CDR3 region has 15 residues. Germline V gene lookup returns CDR1 SGHNT and CDR2 YENEEA. Trimming took 0 bases from V and 2 from J, leaving 9 bases between them. The CDR3 bases are TGTGCCAGCAGCTTAGAGGGGACCACCACAGATACGCAGTATTTT. This translates into CASSLEGTTTDTQYF.

As regards this clonotype: A much larger clone differs by one base, so this may be a read error. The chain employs TRBV12-3 or TRBV12-4 and TRBJ2-7, with D perhaps matching TRBD1 or TRBD2 (5 bases each). The V gene lost 6 bases and the J gene lost 11 bases, with 14 bases spanning the gap. CDR3 length: 11 residues. CDR3 loop: CASSPGAEKYF. Written as DNA, the CDR3 is TGTGCCAGCAGCCCCGGGGCAGAGAAGTACTTC.

A word on this clonotype: Given a much more abundant clone one base away, this may be a read error. The rearrangement joins TRBV12-3 or TRBV12-4 to TRBJ1-3; D is possibly TRBD1 (5 bases). The CDR3 is 14 residues long. The CDR3 coding sequence is TGTGCCAGCAGTGGGACGGCCTCTGGAAACACCATATGTTTT. This encodes CASSGTASGNTICF.

There are many counts of this clonotype. V usage is TRBV20-1 and J usage is TRBJ1-2, with D unresolved. The V end was cut by 6 bases, the J end by 4 bases, with 15 bases between. CDR3 size: 13 residues. The germline gives CDR1 DFQATT, CDR2 SNEGSKA (reference sequence). This CDR3 is CSAPWVGFYGYTF. In DNA form, the CDR3 reads TGCAGTGCCCCCTGGGTCGGTTTCTATGGCTACACCTTC.

The sample holds a few counts of this clonotype. This chain uses TRBV28 with TRBJ2-7; 10 nucleotides line up with TRBD2. Germline V lookup: CDR1 MDHEN, CDR2 SYDVKM. The V and J ends lost 4 bases and 2 bases, in that order; junction bases with no gene match: 5. This CDR3 has 15 residues. The CDR3 reads CASSSRLAGAYEQYF. Written as DNA, the CDR3 is TGTGCCAGCAGTTCACGGCTAGCGGGAGCCTACGAGCAGTACTTC.

This clonotype came up many times. The chain joins TRBV5-1 to TRBJ2-7; D unclear. In germline, CDR1 is SGHRS, CDR2 YFSETQ. V shed 4 bases and J shed 2 bases, with 13 bases lying between them. CDR3 length equals 14 residues. The CDR3 here is CASSTGVDPYEQYF. CDR3 nucleotide sequence: TGCGCCAGCAGCACGGGCGTGGATCCCTACGAGCAGTACTTC. The entire variable domain, with the rest obtained from reference TRBV5-1 and TRBJ2-7, is as follows: KAGVTQTPRYLIKTRGQQVTLSCSPISGHRSVSWYQQTPGQGLQFLFEYFSETQRNKGNFPGRFSGRQFSNSRSEMNVSTLELGDSALYLCASSTGVDPYEQYFGPGTRLTVT.

This clonotype has ten or more counts. V gene TRBV11-2 combines with J gene TRBJ1-3; 8 nucleotides agree with TRBD1. CDR1 SGHAT and CDR2 FQNNGV come from the germline V gene. CDR3 size: 15 residues. Trimming at V came to 3 bases and at J to 4 bases, leaving 5 bases not matched to a gene. Here the CDR3 reads CASSFGQGRGNTIYF. The CDR3 DNA reads TGTGCCAGCAGCTTCGGACAGGGACGAGGAAACACCATATATTTT. The variable domain in full, completed from reference TRBV11-2 and TRBJ1-3, reads EAGVAQSPRYKIIEKRQSVAFWCNPISGHATLYWYQQILGQGPKLLIQFQNNGVVDDSQLPKDRFSAERLKGVDSTLKIQPAKLEDSAVYLCASSFGQGRGNTIYFGEGSWLTVV.